The next 21 T cell receptor beta chains were all read from a single sample in a study of blood T cells in healthy people across ages. PCR was performed a second time for about 7 to 12 cycles using a sample-barcoded 5' primer and a J-beta primer mix. TCRdb redid the calling of the 5' RACE reads with MiXCR, one entry per CDR3 protein. The repertoire holds about 1,500,000 distinct CDR3 sequences, with roughly 30% as singletons. The material sequenced was blood. The receptor set was obtained from a woman aged 25 to 45 in good health.

V and J are TRBV4-3 and TRBJ2-1, with a possible D match to TRBD1 (7 bases). V was cut by 2 bases and J by 4 bases, with 12 bases left in between. In germline, CDR1 is LGHNA, CDR2 YSLEER. CDR3 length: 15 residues. The DNA of the CDR3 is TGCGCCAGCAGCCAAACAGGGGAGGTGTACAATGAGCAGTTCTTC. It yields the protein CASSQTGEVYNEQFF.

This clonotype occurred a few times. The chain is built from TRBV2 and TRBJ2-1; D is unclear. The germline V gene has CDR1 SNHLY and CDR2 FYNNEI. The CDR3 loop spans 14 amino acids. Deletions cut 6 bases from V and 2 bases from J, with 11 bases between. The CDR3 sequence is CASSGPLPYNEQFF. CDR3 DNA sequence: TGTGCCAGCAGCGGGCCCTTACCCTACAATGAGCAGTTCTTC.

This clonotype was counted between two and nine times. The J gene is TRBJ1-5, the V gene TRBV20-1, with 11 bases that match TRBD1. V was clipped by 6 bases and J by 3 bases; unmatched bases: 10. Per the germline V gene, CDR1 is DFQATT and CDR2 is SNEGSKA (reference sequence). The CDR3 has 16 residues. The CDR3 sequence is CSANAGTGGFNQPQHF. As DNA, the CDR3 is TGCAGTGCAAACGCCGGGACAGGGGGTTTCAATCAGCCCCAGCATTTT.

This clonotype was seen a handful of times. At one boundary the junction diverges from the germline segment, which might be a read error. The chain combines TRBV5-1 with TRBJ2-3, with D unresolved. The germline CDR1 and CDR2 sequences are SGHRS and YFSETQ. The CDR3 runs 13 residues. The CDR3 bases are TGCGTCAGCAGCTTTGGGCACACAGATACGCAGTATTTT. This sequence encodes CVSSFGHTDTQYF.

This clonotype was found many times. The V call is TRBV7-3, the J call TRBJ1-2, with D tentatively TRBD1 (5 bases). Trimming took off 5 bases at V and 5 bases at J, with 15 bases between the two ends. This CDR3 comprises 14 residues. Germline V gives CDR1 SGHTA, CDR2 FQGTGA. CDR3 residues: CASSPTGQIYGYTF. CDR3 nucleotides: TGTGCCAGCAGCCCAACGGGGCAGATTTATGGCTACACCTTC.

This clonotype was counted a few times. The rearrangement joins TRBV6-5 to TRBJ2-5, with TRBD2 matching over 7 bases. TRBJ2-1 matches the DNA end more closely, so the J call is doubtful. The CDR3 sequence is 15 residues long. Germline CDR1 and CDR2: MNHEY and SVGAGI. In nucleotides, the CDR3 is TGTGCCAGCAGTTATGGCGGGGGTCTCCAAGAGACCCAGTTCTTC. It translates to CASSYGGGLQETQFF.

This sequence joins TRBV6-5 and TRBJ2-1; tentatively, D is TRBD1 or TRBD2 (5 bases each). This CDR3 region has 13 residues. Trimming took 6 bases from V and 10 from J, leaving 16 bases between them. The germline gives CDR1 MNHEY, CDR2 SVGAGI. The CDR3 nucleotides read TGTGCCAGCAGCCGGGACCAGGCCTACGAGCAGTTCTTC. Translating it yields CASSRDQAYEQFF.

The chain has TRBV6-2 or TRBV6-3 and TRBJ1-2; TRBD1 is a possible D gene (6 bases). Trimming pared 4 bases from V and 4 bases from J, leaving 16 bases between. This CDR3 is built from 15 residues. Germline V CDR1 and CDR2: MNHEY, SVGEGT. The CDR3: CASSLADRTLYGYTF. The CDR3 DNA is TGTGCCAGCAGTTTGGCCGACAGGACTCTCTATGGCTACACCTTC.

V usage is TRBV28 and J usage is TRBJ1-5; 9 nucleotides align to TRBD1. The J segment lost 3 bases and the V segment lost 4 bases, leaving 13 bases of the junction unmatched. The germline CDR1 and CDR2 sequences are MDHEN and SYDVKM. This CDR3 is built from 18 residues. The CDR3 sequence is CASSSLSPGQGPNQPQHF. The CDR3 DNA is TGTGCCAGCAGTTCTTTAAGTCCGGGACAGGGTCCCAATCAGCCCCAGCATTTT.

Remarks on this clonotype: One end of the junction is discordant with germline, which a read error may explain. This chain connects TRBV12-3 or TRBV12-4 to TRBJ2-5, with D perhaps matching TRBD1 (5 bases). CDR3 length equals 14 residues. The CDR3 loop reads CASSPNRNQEIQYF. In DNA, the CDR3 is TGTGCCAGCAGCCCTAACAGGAACCAAGAGATCCAGTACTTC.

On this clonotype itself: Relative to the germline gene, one junction end is altered; a read error may explain this. This chain links TRBV7-9 with TRBJ2-7, with unresolved D. The better agreement between TRBJ2-5 and the DNA end casts doubt on the J call. CDR3 length: 13 residues. Per germline, CDR1 SEHNR and CDR2 FQNEAQ (reference sequence). The CDR3 DNA sequence: TGTGCCAACAGCTTAGTTATAGAGGAGACCCAGTACTTC. Its translation: CANSLVIEETQYF.

Remarks on this clonotype: A much larger clone differs from this one at a single base, so this may be a read error. The CDR3 DNA sequence: TGTGCCGGCAGCTCCCCCGGGACAGATAACAATGAGCAGTTCTTC. Translation: CAGSSPGTDNNEQFF. This chain connects TRBV7-3 to TRBJ2-1; 7 bases are shared with TRBD1. The CDR3 is 15 amino acids. Germline CDR1 is SGHTA and CDR2 is FQGTGA.

This chain connects TRBV5-1 to TRBJ2-1; 7 nucleotides match TRBD2. The CDR3 loop spans 19 amino acids. V dropped 4 bases and J dropped 0; count of bases not matched to a gene: 16. The V gene's germline CDR1 is SGHRS and CDR2 YFSETQ. Here the CDR3 reads CASSPVMSGTSSSYNEQFF. The CDR3 nucleotides are TGCGCCAGCAGCCCAGTGATGAGCGGGACCTCTAGCTCCTACAATGAGCAGTTCTTC.

The chain employs TRBV12-3 or TRBV12-4 and TRBJ2-5, with 10 bases fitting TRBD2. The CDR3 runs 15 residues. Trimming at V came to 10 bases and at J to 1 base, leaving 9 bases not matched to a gene. The CDR3 loop reads CAINRVAGGQETQYF. The DNA of the CDR3 is TGTGCCATCAACAGGGTAGCGGGGGGCCAAGAGACCCAGTACTTC.

This chain connects TRBV2 to TRBJ2-1, with D tentatively TRBD2 (6 bases). The CDR3 is made up of 13 amino acids. Trimming shortened V by 6 bases and J by 4 bases, and 10 bases separated the two germline ends. The germline gives CDR1 SNHLY, CDR2 FYNNEI. In nucleotides, the CDR3 is TGTGCCAGCAGGGGGACTCAATACAATGAGCAGTTCTTC. Translating gives CASRGTQYNEQFF.

The V and J genes are TRBV29-1 and TRBJ1-1, with D unclear. Germline assignment: CDR1 SQVTM and CDR2 ANQGSEA. V lost 5 bases to trimming and J lost 1 base, with 14 bases between them. The CDR3 is made up of 14 amino acids. CDR3 sequence: CSVSLVLTNTEAFF. The CDR3 DNA reads TGCAGCGTTTCCCTAGTGTTGACGAACACTGAAGCTTTCTTT.

This clonotype was counted many times. This rearrangement joins TRBV12-3 or TRBV12-4 to TRBJ2-5; 11 nucleotides line up with TRBD2. The CDR3 runs to 15 residues. The trim removed 6 bases at V and 6 bases at J, leaving 9 bases unmatched. CDR3 in amino acids: CASRVSGGATQTQYF. The CDR3 nucleotides are TGTGCCAGCAGGGTTAGCGGGGGGGCCACCCAGACCCAGTACTTC.

As concerns this clonotype: A much larger clone sits a single nucleotide away, making a read error possible. The chain is built from TRBV2 and TRBJ2-7, with TRBD1 identical over 11 bases. Germline V gives CDR1 SNHLY, CDR2 FYNNEI. This CDR3 has 15 amino acids. The CDR3: CASRGDRGFSYKQYF. Here the CDR3 DNA reads TGTGCCAGCAGGGGGGACAGGGGGTTCTCCTACAAGCAGTACTTC.

This clonotype was seen a handful of times. Its ends do not fully match the called genes, so a read error is possible. The genes are TRBV5-4 and TRBJ2-3, with 7 bases that match TRBD2. The length of the CDR3 is 16 residues. Germline V CDR1 and CDR2: SGHNT, YYREEE (reference sequence). The CDR3 DNA is TGTGCCAGCAGCTTGGCACTAGCGTCAAGCACAGGTACGCAGTATTTT. Amino acids: CASSLALASSTGTQYF. Using reference TRBV5-4 and TRBJ2-3 for the parts outside the CDR3, the full variable domain is ETGVTQSPTHLIKTRGQQVTLRCSSQSGHNTVSWYQQALGQGPQFIFQYYREEENGRGNFPPRFSGLQFPNYSSELNVNALELDDSALYLCASSLALASSTGTQYFGPGTRLTVL.

The chain is built from TRBV5-1 and TRBJ2-1, with 13 bases lining up with TRBD2. The germline V gene has CDR1 SGHRS and CDR2 YFSETQ. The CDR3 has 15 amino acids. The V and J ends lost 7 bases and 8 bases, in that order; junction bases with no gene match: 9. In DNA form, the CDR3 reads TGCGCCAGCCGCGTGCGGACTAGCGGGAGAGATGAGCAGTTCTTC. This gives the protein CASRVRTSGRDEQFF. The whole variable domain, filled in from reference TRBV5-1 and TRBJ2-1, reads KAGVTQTPRYLIKTRGQQVTLSCSPISGHRSVSWYQQTPGQGLQFLFEYFSETQRNKGNFPGRFSGRQFSNSRSEMNVSTLELGDSALYLCASRVRTSGRDEQFFGPGTRLTVL.

The table lists this clonotype with a few counts. The rearrangement uses TRBV18 and TRBJ2-1; D gene unclear. The CDR3 totals 15 residues. CDR1 is KGHSH, CDR2 LQKENI, per germline. Between the trimmed V and J ends, which lost 1 base and 8 bases, there was a span of 15 bases. Here the CDR3 DNA reads TGTGCCAGCTCACCACTATTTTTAGCAGACGATGAGCAGTTCTTC. This codes for CASSPLFLADDEQFF.